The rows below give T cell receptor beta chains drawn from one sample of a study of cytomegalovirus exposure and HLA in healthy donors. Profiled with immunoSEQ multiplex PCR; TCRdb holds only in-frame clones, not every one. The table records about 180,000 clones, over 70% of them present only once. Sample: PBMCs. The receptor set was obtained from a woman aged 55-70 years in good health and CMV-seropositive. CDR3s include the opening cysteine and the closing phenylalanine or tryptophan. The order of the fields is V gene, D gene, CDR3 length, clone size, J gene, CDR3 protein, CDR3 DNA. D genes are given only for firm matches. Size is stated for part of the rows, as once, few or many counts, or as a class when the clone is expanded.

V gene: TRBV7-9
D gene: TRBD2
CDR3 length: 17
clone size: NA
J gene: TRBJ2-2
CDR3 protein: CASSAGGGLARTGELFF
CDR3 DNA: TGTGCCAGCAGCGCCGGAGGAGGACTAGCTCGGACCGGGGAGCTGTTTTTT

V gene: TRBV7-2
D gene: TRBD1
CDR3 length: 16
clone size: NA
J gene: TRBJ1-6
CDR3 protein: CASSSDRRPYNSPLHF
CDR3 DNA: TGTGCCAGCAGCTCGGACAGGAGACCCTATAATTCACCCCTCCACTTT

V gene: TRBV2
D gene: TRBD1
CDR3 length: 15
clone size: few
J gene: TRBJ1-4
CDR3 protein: CASKDRGLSNEKLFF
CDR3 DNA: TGTGCCAGCAAGGACAGGGGGCTCTCTAATGAAAAACTGTTTTTT

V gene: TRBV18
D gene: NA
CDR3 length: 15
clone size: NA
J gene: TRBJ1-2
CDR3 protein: CASSARTENNYGYTF
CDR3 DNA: TGTGCCAGCTCAGCCAGGACAGAAAATAACTATGGCTACACCTTC

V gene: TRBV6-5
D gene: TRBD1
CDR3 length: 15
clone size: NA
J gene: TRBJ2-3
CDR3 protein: CARDRGWKRTDTQYF
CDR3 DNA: TGTGCCAGGGACAGGGGGTGGAAGAGAACAGATACGCAGTATTTT

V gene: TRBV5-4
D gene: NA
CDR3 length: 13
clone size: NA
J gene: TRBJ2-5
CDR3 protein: CASSFPGQETQYF
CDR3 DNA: TGTGCCAGCAGCTTTCCAGGACAAGAGACCCAGTACTTC

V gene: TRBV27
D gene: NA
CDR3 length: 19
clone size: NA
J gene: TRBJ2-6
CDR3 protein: CASSLFLGREFTGANVLTF
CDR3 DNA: TGTGCCAGCAGTTTATTTCTCGGTCGGGAGTTTACTGGGGCCAACGTCCTGACTTTC

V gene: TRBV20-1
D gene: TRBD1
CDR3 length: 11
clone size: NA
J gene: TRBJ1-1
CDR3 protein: CGNRGDTEAFF
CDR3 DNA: TGCGGGAACAGGGGTGATACTGAAGCTTTCTTT

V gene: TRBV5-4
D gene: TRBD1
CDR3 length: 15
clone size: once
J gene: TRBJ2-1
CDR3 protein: CASSFGQGNYNEQFF
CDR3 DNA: TGTGCCAGCAGCTTCGGACAGGGAAACTACAATGAGCAGTTCTTC

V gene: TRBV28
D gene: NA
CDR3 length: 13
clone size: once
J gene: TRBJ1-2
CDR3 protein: CASSLSGNYGYTF
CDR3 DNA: TGTGCCAGCAGTTTATCAGGGAACTATGGCTACACCTTC

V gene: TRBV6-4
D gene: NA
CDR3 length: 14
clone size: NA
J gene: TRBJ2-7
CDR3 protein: CASSEAAGAYEQYF
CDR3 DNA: TGTGCCAGCAGTGAAGCGGCAGGGGCCTACGAGCAGTACTTC

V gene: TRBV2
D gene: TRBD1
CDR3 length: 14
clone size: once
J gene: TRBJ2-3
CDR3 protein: CASSIGTGADTQYF
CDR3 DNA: TGTGCCAGCAGTATCGGGACAGGGGCCGATACGCAGTATTTT

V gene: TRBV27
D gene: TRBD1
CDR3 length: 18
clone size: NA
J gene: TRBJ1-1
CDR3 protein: CASSLRGTGPPLNTEAFF
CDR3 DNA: TGTGCCAGCAGTTTACGTGGGACAGGGCCCCCTCTGAACACTGAAGCTTTCTTT

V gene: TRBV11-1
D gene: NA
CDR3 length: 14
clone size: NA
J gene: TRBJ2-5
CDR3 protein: CASSPRETKETQYF
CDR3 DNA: TGTGCCAGCAGCCCCCGGGAGACGAAAGAGACCCAGTACTTC

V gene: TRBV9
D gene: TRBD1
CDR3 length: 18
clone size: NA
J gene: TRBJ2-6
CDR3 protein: CASSGTGVDSSGANVLTF
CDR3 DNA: TGTGCCAGCAGCGGAACAGGGGTTGATAGCTCTGGGGCCAACGTCCTGACTTTC

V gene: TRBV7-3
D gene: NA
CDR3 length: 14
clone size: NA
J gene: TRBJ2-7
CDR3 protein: CASSLTARIYEQYF
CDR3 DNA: TGTGCCAGCAGCTTAACCGCCAGGATCTACGAGCAGTACTTC

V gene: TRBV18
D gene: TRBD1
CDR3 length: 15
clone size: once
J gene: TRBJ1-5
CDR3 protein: CASSPTGLGNQPQHF
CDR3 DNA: TGTGCCAGCTCACCGACAGGGTTGGGCAATCAGCCCCAGCATTTT

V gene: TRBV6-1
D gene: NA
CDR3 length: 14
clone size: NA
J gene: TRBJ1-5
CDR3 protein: CASSDWRGDQPQHF
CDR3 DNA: TGTGCCAGCAGTGATTGGCGGGGGGATCAGCCCCAGCATTTT

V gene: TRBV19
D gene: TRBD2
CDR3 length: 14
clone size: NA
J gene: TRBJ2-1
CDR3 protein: CASSPRRGAIEQFF
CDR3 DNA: TGTGCCAGTAGTCCACGGCGGGGGGCTATTGAGCAGTTCTTC

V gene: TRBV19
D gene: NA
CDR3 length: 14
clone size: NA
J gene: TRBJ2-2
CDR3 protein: CASVRDGSTGELFF
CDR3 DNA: TGTGCCAGTGTGCGGGACGGGAGCACCGGGGAGCTGTTTTTT

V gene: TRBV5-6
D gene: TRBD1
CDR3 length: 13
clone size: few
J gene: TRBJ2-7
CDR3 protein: CASSWGTVGPQYF
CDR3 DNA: TGTGCCAGCAGCTGGGGGACAGTAGGTCCGCAGTACTTC

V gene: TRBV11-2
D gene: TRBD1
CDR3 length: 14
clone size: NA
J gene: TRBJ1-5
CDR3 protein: CASSQGQDPQPQHF
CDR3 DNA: TGTGCCAGCAGCCAGGGACAGGATCCTCAGCCCCAGCATTTT

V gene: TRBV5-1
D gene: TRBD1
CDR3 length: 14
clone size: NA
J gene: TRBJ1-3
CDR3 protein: CASSLEQGENTIYF
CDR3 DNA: TGCGCCAGCAGCTTGGAACAGGGGGAAAACACCATATATTTT

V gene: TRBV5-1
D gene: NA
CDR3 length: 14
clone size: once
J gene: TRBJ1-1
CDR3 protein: CASGSPGGGTEAFF
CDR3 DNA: TGCGCCAGCGGGAGCCCCGGGGGGGGCACTGAAGCTTTCTTT

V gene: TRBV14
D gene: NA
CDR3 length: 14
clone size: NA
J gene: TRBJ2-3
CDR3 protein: CASSPSDSQQGQYF
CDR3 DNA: TGTGCCAGCAGCCCATCCGATTCGCAACAGGGGCAGTATTTT

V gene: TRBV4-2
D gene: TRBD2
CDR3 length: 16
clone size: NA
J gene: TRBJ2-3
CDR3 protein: CASSQERRGVTDTQYF
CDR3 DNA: TGTGCCAGCAGCCAAGAGCGGCGGGGGGTGACAGATACGCAGTATTTT

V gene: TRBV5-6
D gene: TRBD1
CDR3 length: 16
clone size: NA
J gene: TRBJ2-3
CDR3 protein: CASSLDSPGRGNTQYF
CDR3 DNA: TGTGCCAGCAGCCTCGATAGTCCGGGCAGGGGGAATACGCAGTATTTT

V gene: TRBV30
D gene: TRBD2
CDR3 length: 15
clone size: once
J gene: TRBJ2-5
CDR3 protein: CAWIVRGGDGETQYF
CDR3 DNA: TGTGCCTGGATCGTACGGGGAGGGGATGGAGAGACCCAGTACTTC

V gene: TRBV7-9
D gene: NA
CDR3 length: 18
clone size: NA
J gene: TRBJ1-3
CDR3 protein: CASSLALRGYRSGNTIYF
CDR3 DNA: TGTGCCAGCAGCTTAGCTCTGCGGGGATATCGCTCTGGAAACACCATATATTTT

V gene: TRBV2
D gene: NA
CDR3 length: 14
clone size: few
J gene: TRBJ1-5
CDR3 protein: CARGGGDSNQPQHF
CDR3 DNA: TGTGCCAGAGGTGGCGGGGATAGCAATCAGCCCCAGCATTTT

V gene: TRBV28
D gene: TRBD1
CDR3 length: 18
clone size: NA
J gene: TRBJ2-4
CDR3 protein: CASSGRTGAEIAKNIQYF
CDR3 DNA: TGTGCCAGCAGTGGAAGGACAGGGGCCGAGATAGCCAAAAACATTCAGTACTTC

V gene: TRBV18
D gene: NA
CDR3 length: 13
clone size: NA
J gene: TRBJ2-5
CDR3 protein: CASLRNAMETQYF
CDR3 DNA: TGTGCCAGCTTGAGAAACGCTATGGAGACCCAGTACTTC

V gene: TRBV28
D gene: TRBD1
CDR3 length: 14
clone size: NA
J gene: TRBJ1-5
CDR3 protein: CASSTQGGNQPQHF
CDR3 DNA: TGTGCCAGCAGCACACAGGGGGGGAATCAGCCCCAGCATTTT

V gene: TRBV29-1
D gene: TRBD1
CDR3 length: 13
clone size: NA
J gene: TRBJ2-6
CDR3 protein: CSVAGGRANGLTF
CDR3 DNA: TGCAGCGTTGCAGGGGGACGGGCCAACGGCCTGACTTTC

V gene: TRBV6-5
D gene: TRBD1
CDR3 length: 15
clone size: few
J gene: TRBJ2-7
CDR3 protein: CASSYSRGTGYEQYF
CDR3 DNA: TGTGCCAGCAGTTACTCGCGCGGGACAGGCTACGAGCAGTACTTC

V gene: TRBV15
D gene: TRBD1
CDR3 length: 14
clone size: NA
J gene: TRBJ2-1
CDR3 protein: CATSREGQGYEQFF
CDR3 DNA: TGTGCCACCAGCAGAGAAGGACAGGGATATGAGCAGTTCTTC

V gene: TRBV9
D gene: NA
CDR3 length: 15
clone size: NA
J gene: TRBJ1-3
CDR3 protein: CASSVRGNSGNTIYF
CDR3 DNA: TGTGCCAGCAGCGTCAGAGGGAACTCTGGAAACACCATATATTTT

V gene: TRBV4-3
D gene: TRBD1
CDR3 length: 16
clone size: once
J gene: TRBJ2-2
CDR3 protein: CASSQEPGGPTGELFF
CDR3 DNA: TGCGCCAGCAGCCAAGAGCCAGGGGGCCCGACCGGGGAGCTGTTTTTT

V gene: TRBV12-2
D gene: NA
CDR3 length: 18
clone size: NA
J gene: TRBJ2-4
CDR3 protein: CASRLPLAARENGNIQYF
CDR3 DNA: TGTGCAAGTCGCTTACCCCTAGCGGCCCGAGAGAACGGAAACATTCAGTACTTC

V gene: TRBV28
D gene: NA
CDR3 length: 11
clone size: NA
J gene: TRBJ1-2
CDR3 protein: CASSFPLGYTF
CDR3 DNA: TGTGCCAGCAGTTTTCCCCTAGGCTACACCTTC

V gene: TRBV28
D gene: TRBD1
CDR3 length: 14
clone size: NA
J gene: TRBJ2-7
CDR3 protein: CASTSHRGLYEQYF
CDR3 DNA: TGTGCCAGCACATCTCACAGGGGTCTCTACGAGCAGTACTTC

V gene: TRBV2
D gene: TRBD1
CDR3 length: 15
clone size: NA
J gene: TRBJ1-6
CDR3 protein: CASIGTGGGWSPLHF
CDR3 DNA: TGTGCCAGCATTGGAACAGGGGGAGGGTGGTCACCCCTCCACTTT

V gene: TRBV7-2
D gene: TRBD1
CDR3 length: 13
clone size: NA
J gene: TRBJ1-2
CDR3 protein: CASSYDREHGYTF
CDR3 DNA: TGTGCCAGCAGCTACGACAGGGAGCATGGCTACACCTTC

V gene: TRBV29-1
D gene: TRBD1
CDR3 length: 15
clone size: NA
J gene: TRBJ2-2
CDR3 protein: CSVLQGAPNTGELFF
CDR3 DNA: TGCAGCGTCCTACAGGGGGCCCCGAACACCGGGGAGCTGTTTTTT

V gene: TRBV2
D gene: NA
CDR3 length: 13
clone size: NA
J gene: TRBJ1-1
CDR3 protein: CASTDGGNTEAFF
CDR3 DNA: TGTGCCAGCACCGACGGGGGGAACACTGAAGCTTTCTTT

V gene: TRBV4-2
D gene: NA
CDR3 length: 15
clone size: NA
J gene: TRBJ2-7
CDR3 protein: CASSNRDLATYEQYF
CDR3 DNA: TGTGCCAGCAGCAACCGGGACTTAGCAACCTACGAGCAGTACTTC

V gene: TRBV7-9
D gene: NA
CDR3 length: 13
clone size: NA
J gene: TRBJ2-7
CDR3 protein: CASGNGSAYEQYF
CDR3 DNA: TGTGCCAGCGGTAACGGGAGTGCCTACGAGCAGTACTTC

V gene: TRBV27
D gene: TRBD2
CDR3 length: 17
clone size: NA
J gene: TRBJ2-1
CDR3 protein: CASSPPTSGSWIDEQFF
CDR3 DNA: TGTGCCAGCAGTCCGCCGACTAGCGGGAGTTGGATCGATGAGCAGTTCTTC